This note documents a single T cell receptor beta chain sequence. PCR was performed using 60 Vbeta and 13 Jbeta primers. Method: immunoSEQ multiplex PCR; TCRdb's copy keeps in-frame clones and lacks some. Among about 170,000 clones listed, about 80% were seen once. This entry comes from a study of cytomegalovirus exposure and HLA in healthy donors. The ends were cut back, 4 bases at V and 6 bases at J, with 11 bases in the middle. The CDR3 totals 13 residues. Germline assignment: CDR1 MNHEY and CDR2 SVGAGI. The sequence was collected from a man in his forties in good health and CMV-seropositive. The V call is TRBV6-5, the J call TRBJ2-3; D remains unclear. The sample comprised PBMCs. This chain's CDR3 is CASSWSKYDTQYF. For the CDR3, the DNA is TGTGCCAGCAGTTGGAGCAAATATGATACGCAGTATTTT.